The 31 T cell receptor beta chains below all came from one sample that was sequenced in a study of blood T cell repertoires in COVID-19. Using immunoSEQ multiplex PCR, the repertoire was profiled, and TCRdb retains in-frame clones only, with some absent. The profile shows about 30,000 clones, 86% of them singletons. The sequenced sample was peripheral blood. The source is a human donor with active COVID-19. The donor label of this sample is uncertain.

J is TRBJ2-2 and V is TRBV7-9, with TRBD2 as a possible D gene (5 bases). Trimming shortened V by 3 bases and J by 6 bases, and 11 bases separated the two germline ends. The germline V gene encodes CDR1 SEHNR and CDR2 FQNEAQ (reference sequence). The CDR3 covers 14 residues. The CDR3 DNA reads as TGTGCCAGCAGCTTTGGGCTAGCCCCCGGGGAGCTGTTTTTT. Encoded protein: CASSFGLAPGELFF.

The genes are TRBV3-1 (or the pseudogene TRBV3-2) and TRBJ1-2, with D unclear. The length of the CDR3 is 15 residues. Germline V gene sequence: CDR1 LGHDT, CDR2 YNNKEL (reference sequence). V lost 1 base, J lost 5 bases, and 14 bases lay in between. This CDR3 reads CASSQAPAESYGYTF. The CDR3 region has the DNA TGTGCCAGCAGCCAAGCCCCGGCGGAGTCATATGGCTACACCTTC.

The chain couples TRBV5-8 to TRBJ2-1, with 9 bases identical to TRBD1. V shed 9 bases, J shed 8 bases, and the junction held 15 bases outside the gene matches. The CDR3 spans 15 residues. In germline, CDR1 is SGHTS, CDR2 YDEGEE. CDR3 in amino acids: CATHRWGQGTHEQFF. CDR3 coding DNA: TGTGCCACCCACAGATGGGGACAGGGTACCCATGAGCAGTTCTTC.

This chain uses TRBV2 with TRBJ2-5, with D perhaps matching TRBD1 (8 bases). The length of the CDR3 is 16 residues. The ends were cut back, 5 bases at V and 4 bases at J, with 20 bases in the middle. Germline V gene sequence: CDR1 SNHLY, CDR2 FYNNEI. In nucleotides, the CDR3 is TGTGCCAGCAGTCAGGAACAGGGGGGAGGGAGAGAGACCCAGTACTTC. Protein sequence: CASSQEQGGGRETQYF. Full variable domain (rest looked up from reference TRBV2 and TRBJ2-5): EPEVTQTPSHQVTQMGQEVILRCVPISNHLYFYWYRQILGQKVEFLVSFYNNEISEKSEIFDDQFSVERPDGSNFTLKIRSTKLEDSAMYFCASSQEQGGGRETQYFGPGTRLLVL.

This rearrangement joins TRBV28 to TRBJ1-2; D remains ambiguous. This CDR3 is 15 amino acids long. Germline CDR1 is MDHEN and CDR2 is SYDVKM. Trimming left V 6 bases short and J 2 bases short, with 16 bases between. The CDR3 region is CASRLNSGRNYGYTF. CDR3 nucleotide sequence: TGTGCCAGCAGGCTTAATTCGGGTCGAAACTATGGCTACACCTTC.

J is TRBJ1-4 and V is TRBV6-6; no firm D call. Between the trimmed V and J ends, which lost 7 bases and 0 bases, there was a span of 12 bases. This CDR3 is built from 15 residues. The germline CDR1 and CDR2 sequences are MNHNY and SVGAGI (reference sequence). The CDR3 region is CASNADTATNEKLFF. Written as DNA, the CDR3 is TGTGCCAGCAATGCAGACACGGCAACTAATGAAAAACTGTTTTTT.

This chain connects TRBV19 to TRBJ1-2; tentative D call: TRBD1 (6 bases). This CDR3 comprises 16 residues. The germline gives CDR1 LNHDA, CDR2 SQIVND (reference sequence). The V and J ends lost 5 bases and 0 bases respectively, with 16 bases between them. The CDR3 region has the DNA TGTGCCAGTAGTCCCTGGACAGATCCGACTAACTATGGCTACACCTTC. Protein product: CASSPWTDPTNYGYTF.

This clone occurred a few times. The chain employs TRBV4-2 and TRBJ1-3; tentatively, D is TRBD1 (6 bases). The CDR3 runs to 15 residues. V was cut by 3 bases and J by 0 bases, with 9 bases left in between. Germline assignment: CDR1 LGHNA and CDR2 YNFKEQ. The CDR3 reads CASSQDSTSGNTIYF. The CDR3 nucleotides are TGTGCCAGCAGCCAGGACAGTACCTCTGGAAACACCATATATTTT.

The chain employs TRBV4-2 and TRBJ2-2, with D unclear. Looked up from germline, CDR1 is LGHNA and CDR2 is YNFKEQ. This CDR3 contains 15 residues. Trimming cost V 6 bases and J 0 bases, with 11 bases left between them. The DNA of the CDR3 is TGTGCCAGCAGACCCTCTAGTACGAACACCGGGGAGCTGTTTTTT. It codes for CASRPSSTNTGELFF.

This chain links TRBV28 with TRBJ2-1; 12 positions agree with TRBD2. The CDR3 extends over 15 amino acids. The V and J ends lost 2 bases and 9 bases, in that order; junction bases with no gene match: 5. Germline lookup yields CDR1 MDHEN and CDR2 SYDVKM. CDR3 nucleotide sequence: TGTGCCAGCAGTTTAACTAGCGGGAGGTTGAGTGAGCAGTTCTTC. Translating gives CASSLTSGRLSEQFF.

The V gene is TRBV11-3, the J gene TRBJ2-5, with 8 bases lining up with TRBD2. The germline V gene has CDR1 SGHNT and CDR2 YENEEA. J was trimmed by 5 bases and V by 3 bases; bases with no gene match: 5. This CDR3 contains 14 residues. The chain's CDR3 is CASSFSGGGETQYF. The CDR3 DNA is TGTGCCAGCAGCTTCTCGGGAGGGGGGGAGACCCAGTACTTC.

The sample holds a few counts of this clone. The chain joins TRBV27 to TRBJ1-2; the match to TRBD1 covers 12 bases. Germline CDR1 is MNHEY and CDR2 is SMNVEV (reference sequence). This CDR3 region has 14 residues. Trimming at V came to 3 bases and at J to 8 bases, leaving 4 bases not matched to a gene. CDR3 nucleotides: TGTGCCAGCAGTTTGTTCGGGACAGGGGGCGGCTACACCTTC. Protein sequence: CASSLFGTGGGYTF.

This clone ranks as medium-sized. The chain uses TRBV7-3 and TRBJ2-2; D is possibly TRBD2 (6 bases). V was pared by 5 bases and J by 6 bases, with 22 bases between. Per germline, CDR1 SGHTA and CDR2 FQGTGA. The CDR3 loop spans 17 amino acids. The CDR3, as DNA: TGTGCCAGCAGCCTTACAACTAGTCTGACTAGTTCCGGGGAGCTGTTTTTT. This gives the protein CASSLTTSLTSSGELFF.

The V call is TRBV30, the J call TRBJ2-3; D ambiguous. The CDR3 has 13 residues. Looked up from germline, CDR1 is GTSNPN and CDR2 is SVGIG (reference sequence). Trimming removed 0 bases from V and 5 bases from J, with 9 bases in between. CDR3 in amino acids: CAWSVRERDTQYF. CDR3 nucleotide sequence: TGTGCCTGGAGTGTACGAGAGAGAGATACGCAGTATTTT.

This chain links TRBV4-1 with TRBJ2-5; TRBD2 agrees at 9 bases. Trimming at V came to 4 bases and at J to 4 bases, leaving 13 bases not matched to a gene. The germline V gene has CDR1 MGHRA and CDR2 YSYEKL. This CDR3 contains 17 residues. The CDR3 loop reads CASSRVVSGGSSETQYF. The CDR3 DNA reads TGCGCCAGCAGCCGGGTCGTTAGCGGGGGTTCCTCAGAGACCCAGTACTTC.

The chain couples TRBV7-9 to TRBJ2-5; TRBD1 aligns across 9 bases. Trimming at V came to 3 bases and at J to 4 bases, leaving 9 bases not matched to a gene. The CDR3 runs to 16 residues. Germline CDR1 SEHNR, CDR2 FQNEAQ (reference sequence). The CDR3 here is CASSFSGTGTRETQYF. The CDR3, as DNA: TGTGCCAGCAGCTTTTCCGGGACAGGGACGAGAGAGACCCAGTACTTC.

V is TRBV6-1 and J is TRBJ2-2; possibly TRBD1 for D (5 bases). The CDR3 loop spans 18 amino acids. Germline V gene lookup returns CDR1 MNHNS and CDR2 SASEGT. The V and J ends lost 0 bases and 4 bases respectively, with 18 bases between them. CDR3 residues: CASSEALRAGYGTGELFF. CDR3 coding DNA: TGTGCCAGCAGTGAAGCGCTTAGGGCAGGGTATGGCACCGGGGAGCTGTTTTTT.

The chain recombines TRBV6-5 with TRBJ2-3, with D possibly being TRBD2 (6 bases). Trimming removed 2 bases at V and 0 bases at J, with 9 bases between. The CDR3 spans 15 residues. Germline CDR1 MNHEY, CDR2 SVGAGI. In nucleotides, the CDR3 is TGTGCCAGCAGTTACAAGGGGACTAGCACAGATACGCAGTATTTT. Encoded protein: CASSYKGTSTDTQYF.

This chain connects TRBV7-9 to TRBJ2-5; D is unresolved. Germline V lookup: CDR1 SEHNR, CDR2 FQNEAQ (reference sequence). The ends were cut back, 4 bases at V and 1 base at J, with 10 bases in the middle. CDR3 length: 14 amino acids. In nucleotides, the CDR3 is TGTGCCAGCAGCTCAAACAGAATCCAAGAGACCCAGTACTTC. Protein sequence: CASSSNRIQETQYF.

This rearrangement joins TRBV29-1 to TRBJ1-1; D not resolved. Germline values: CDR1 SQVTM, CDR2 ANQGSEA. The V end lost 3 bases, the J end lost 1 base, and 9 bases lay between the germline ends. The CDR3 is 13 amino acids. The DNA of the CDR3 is TGCAGCGTTGAGGGCAGACAGAACACTGAAGCTTTCTTT. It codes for CSVEGRQNTEAFF. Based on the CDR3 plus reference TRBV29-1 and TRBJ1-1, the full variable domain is SAVISQKPSRDICQRGTSLTIQCQVDSQVTMMFWYRQQPGQSLTLIATANQGSEATYESGFVIDKFPISRPNLTFSTLTVSNMSPEDSSIYLCSVEGRQNTEAFFGQGTRLTVV.

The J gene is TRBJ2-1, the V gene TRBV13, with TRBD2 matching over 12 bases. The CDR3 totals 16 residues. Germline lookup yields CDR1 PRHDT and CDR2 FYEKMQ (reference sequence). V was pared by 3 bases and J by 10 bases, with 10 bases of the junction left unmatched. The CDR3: CASSFDGPGLAGEQFF. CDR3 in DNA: TGTGCCAGCAGCTTCGACGGACCCGGACTAGCGGGGGAGCAGTTCTTC.

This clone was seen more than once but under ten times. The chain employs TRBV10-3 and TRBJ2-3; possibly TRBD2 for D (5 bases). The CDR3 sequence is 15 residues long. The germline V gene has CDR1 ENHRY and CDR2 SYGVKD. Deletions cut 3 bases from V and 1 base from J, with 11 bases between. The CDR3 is CAISDVTSGTDTQYF. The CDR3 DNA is TGTGCCATCAGTGACGTAACTAGTGGCACAGATACGCAGTATTTT.

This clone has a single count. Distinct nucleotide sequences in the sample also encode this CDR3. The CDR3 reads CASSIGEGLGELFF. The CDR3, as DNA: TGTGCCAGTAGTATTGGAGAAGGTCTCGGGGAGCTGTTTTTT. The chain joins TRBV19 to TRBJ2-2; D uncertain. Per the germline V gene, CDR1 is LNHDA and CDR2 is SQIVND (reference sequence). Trimming took 3 bases from V and 7 from J, leaving 12 bases between them. The CDR3 runs 14 residues.

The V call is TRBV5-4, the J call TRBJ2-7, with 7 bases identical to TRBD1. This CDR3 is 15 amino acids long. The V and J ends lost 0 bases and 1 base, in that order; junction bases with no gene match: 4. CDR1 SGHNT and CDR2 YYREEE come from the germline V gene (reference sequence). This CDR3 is CASSLGGTASYEQYF. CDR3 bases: TGTGCCAGCAGCTTGGGGGGGACAGCTTCCTACGAGCAGTACTTC.

CDR3: CASSRIGDMNTEAFF. The CDR3 nucleotides read TGTGCCAGCAGCCGTATTGGGGACATGAACACTGAAGCTTTCTTT. V gene TRBV7-9 combines with J gene TRBJ1-1; tentative D call: TRBD1 (6 bases). The CDR3 has 15 amino acids. V lost 5 bases, J lost 0 bases, and 13 bases lay in between. CDR1 SEHNR and CDR2 FQNEAQ come from the germline V gene (reference sequence).

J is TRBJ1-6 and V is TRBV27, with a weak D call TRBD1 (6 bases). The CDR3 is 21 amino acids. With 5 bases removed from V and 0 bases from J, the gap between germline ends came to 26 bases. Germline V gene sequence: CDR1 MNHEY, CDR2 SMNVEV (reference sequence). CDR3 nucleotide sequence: TGTGCCAGCAGTACCTCACAGGGTGCGGGGGTACTGAGCTCCTATAATTCACCCCTCCACTTT. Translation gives CASSTSQGAGVLSSYNSPLHF.

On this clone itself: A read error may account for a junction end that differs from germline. CDR3 in DNA: TGTGCTAGCAGCTTGCGGGGGGGCCGCGGGGAGCTGTTTTTT. This encodes CASSLRGGRGELFF. The chain carries TRBV7-7 and TRBJ2-2, with 9 nucleotides matching TRBD2. Per the germline V gene, CDR1 is SSHAT and CDR2 is FNYEAQ (reference sequence). This CDR3 comprises 14 residues.

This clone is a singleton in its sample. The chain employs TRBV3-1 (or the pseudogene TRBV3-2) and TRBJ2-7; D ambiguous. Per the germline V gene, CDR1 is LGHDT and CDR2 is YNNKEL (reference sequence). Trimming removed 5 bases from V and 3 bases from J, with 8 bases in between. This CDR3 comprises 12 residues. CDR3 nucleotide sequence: TGTGCCAGCAGCTCCCCGGGCTACGAGCAGTACTTC. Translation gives CASSSPGYEQYF.

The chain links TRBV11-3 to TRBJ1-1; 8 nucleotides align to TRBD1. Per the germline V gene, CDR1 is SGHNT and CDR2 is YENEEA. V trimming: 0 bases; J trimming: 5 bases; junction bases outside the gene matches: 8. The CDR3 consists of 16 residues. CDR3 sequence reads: CASSLDWTGRRTEAFF. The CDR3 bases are TGTGCCAGCAGCTTAGACTGGACAGGGCGGCGGACTGAAGCTTTCTTT.

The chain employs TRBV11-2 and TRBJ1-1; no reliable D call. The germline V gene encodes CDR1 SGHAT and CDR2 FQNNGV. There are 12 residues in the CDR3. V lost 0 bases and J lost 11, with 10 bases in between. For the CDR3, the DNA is TGTGCCAGCAGCTTAGACCGGGGATCGGCTTTCTTT. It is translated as CASSLDRGSAFF.

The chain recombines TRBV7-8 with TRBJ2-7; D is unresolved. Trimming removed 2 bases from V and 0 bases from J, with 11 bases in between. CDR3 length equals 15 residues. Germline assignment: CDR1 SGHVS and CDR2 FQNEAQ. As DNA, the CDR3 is TGTGCCAGCAGCTTATTAAAGACACGCTCCTACGAGCAGTACTTC. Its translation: CASSLLKTRSYEQYF.